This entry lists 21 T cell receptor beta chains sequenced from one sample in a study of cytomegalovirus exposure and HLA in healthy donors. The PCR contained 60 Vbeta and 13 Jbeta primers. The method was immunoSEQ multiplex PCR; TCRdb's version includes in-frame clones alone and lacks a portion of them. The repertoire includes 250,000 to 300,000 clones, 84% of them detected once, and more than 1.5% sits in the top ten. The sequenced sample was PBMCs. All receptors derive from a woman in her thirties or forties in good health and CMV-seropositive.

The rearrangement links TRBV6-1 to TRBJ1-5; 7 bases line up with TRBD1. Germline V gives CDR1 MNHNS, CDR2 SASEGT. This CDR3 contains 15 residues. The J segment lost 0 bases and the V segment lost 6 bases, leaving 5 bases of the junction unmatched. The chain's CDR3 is CASRGGTDSNQPQHF. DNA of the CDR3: TGTGCCAGCAGGGGTGGGACAGATAGCAATCAGCCCCAGCATTTT.

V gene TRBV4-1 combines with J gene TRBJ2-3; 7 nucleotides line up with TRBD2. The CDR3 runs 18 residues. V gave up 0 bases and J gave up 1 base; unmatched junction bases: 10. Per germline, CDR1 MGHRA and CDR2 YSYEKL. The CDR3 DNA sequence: TGCGCCAGCAGCCAAGAAAGTATGGCTAGCGGTCGCACAGATACGCAGTATTTT. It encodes CASSQESMASGRTDTQYF.

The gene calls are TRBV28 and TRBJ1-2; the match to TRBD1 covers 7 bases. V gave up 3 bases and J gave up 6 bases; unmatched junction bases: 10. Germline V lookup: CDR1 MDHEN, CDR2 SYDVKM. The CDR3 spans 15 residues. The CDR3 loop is CASSLPLQGFDGYTF. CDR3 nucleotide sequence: TGTGCCAGCAGTTTGCCCCTACAGGGGTTTGATGGCTACACCTTC.

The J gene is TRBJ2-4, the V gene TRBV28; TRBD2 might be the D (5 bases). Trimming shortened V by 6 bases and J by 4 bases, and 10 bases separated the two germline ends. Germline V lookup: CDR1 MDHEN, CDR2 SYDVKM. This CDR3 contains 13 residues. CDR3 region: CASRRAIKNIQYF. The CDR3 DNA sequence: TGTGCCAGCAGGAGGGCCATAAAAAACATTCAGTACTTC.

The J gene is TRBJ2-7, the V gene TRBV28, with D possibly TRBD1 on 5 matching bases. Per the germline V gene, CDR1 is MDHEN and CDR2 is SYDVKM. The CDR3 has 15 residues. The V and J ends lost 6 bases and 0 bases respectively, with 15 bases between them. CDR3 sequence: CASSPWGGSSYEQYF. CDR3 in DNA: TGTGCCAGCAGCCCATGGGGCGGAAGCTCCTACGAGCAGTACTTC.

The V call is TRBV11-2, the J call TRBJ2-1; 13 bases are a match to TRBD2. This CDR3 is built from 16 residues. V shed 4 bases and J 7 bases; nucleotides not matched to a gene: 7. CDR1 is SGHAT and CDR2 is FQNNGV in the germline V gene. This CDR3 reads CASSSPGLAGRNEQFF. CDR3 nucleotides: TGTGCCAGCAGCTCCCCGGGACTAGCGGGAAGGAATGAGCAGTTCTTC.

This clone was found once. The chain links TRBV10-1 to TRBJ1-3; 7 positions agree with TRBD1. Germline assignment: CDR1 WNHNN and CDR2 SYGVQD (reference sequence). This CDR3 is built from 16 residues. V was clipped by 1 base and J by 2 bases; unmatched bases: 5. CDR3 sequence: CASSELGQLPGNTIYF. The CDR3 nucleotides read TGCGCCAGCAGTGAGTTGGGACAGCTTCCTGGAAACACCATATATTTT.

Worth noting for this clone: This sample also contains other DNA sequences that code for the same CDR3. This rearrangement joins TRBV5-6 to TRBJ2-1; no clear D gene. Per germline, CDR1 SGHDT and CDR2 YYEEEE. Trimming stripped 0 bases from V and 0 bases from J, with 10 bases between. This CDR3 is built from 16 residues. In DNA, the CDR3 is TGTGCCAGCAGCTTGGGAGGCGGCAGCTCCTACAATGAGCAGTTCTTC. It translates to CASSLGGGSSYNEQFF.

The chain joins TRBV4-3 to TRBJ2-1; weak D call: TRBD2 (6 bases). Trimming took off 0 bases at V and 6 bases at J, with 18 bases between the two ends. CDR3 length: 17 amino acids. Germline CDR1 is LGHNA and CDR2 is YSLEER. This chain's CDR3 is CASSQDRPGVGGNEQFF. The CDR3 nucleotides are TGCGCCAGCAGCCAAGATCGTCCGGGGGTAGGAGGCAATGAGCAGTTCTTC.

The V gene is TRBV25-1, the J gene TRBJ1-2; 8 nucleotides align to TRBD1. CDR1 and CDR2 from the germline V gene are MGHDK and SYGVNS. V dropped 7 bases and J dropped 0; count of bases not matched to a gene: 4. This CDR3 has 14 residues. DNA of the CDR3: TGTGCCAGCAACCCGACAGGGGCTAACTATGGCTACACCTTC. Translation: CASNPTGANYGYTF.

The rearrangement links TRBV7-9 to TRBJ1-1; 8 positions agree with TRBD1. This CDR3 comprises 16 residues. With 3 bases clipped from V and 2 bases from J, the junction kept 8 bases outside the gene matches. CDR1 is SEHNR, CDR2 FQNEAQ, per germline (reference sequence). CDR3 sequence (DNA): TGTGCCAGCAGCTTGAGAACAGGGGGGGGCAACACTGAAGCTTTCTTT. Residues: CASSLRTGGGNTEAFF.

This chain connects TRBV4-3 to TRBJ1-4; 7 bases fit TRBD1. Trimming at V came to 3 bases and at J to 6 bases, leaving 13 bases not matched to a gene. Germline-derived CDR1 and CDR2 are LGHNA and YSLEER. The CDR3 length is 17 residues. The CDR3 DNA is TGCGCCAGCAGCCACCCTGGAGGAACAGGGGCGGATGAAAAACTGTTTTTT. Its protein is CASSHPGGTGADEKLFF.

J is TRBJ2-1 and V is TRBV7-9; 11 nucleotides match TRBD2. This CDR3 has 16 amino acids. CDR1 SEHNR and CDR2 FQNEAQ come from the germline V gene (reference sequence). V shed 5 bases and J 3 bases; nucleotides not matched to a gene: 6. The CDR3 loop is CASSPQGTSGYNEQFF. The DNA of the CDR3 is TGTGCCAGCAGCCCCCAAGGGACTAGCGGCTACAATGAGCAGTTCTTC.

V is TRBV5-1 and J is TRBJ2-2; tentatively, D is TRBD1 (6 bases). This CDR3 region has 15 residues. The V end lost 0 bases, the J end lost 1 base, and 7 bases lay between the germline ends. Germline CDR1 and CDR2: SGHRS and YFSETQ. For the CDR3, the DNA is TGCGCCAGCAGCTTGGGACAGGTGAACACCGGGGAGCTGTTTTTT. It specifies CASSLGQVNTGELFF.

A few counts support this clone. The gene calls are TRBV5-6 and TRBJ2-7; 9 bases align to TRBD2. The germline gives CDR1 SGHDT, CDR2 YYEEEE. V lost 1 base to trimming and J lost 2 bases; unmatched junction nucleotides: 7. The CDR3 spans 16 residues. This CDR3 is CASSLTGLAATYEQYF. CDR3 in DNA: TGTGCCAGCAGCTTGACGGGACTAGCTGCAACCTACGAGCAGTACTTC.

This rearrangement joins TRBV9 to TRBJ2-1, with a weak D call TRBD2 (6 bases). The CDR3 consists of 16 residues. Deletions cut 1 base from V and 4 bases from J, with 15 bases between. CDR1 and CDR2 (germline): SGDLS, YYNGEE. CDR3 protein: CASSVRGGDPYNEQFF. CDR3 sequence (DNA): TGTGCCAGCAGCGTAAGGGGCGGGGACCCTTACAATGAGCAGTTCTTC.

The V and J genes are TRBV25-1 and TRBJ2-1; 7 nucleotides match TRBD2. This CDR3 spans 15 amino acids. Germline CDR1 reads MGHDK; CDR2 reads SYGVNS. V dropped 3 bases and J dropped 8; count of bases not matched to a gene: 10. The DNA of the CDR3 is TGTGCCAGCAGTGAGACGGTCCAGGGAGGGCATGAGCAGTTCTTC. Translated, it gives CASSETVQGGHEQFF. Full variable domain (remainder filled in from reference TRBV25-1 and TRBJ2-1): EADIYQTPRYLVIGTGKKITLECSQTMGHDKMYWYQQDPGMELHLIHYSYGVNSTEKGDLSSESTVSRIRTEHFPLTLESARPSHTSQYLCASSETVQGGHEQFFGPGTRLTVL.

The CDR3: CASKFSSGILPDTQYF. The CDR3 bases are TGCGCCAGCAAGTTCTCGTCCGGGATCCTCCCAGATACGCAGTATTTT. The J gene is TRBJ2-3, the V gene TRBV10-1, with D perhaps matching TRBD2 (5 bases). V was pared by 7 bases and J by 4 bases, with 21 bases between. CDR3 length: 16 residues. Germline assignment: CDR1 WNHNN and CDR2 SYGVQD (reference sequence).

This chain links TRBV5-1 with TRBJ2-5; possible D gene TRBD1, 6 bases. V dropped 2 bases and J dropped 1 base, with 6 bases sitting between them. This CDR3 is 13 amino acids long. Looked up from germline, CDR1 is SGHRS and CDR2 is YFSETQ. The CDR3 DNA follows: TGCGCCAGCAGCTTACAGGGCCAAGAGACCCAGTACTTC. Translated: CASSLQGQETQYF.

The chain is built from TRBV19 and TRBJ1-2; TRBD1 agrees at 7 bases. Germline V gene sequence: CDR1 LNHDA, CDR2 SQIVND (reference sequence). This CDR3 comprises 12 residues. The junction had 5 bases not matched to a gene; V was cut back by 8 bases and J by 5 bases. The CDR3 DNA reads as TGTGCCAGTTCTCAGGGGGAGTATGGCTACACCTTC. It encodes CASSQGEYGYTF. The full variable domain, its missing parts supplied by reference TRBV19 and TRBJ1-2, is DGGITQSPKYLFRKEGQNVTLSCEQNLNHDAMYWYRQDPGQGLRLIYYSQIVNDFQKGDIAEGYSVSREKKESFPLTVTSAQKNPTAFYLCASSQGEYGYTFGSGTRLTVV.

The CDR3 is CARRGGSTQYF. CDR3 bases: TGTGCCCGTAGGGGGGGGTCGACCCAGTACTTC. V and J are TRBV30 and TRBJ2-5; the D gene is possibly TRBD2 (7 bases). Germline V gives CDR1 GTSNPN, CDR2 SVGIG (reference sequence). The germline V and J ends were trimmed by 8 bases and 7 bases, with 14 bases remaining between them. The CDR3 runs to 11 residues.